This T cell receptor beta chain emerged from a study of blood T cells in healthy people across ages. This clonotype was seen a few times. A J-beta primer mix and a sample-barcoded 5' primer were used in a second PCR of roughly 6 to 12 cycles. The template-switch adaptor was a 5' adaptor with 12 random nucleotides. It tagged each cDNA molecule. TCRdb ran MiXCR on the 5' RACE reads and lists one entry per CDR3 protein. The repertoire consists of roughly 800,000 distinct CDR3 sequences, with about 62% occurring once and the leading ten covering around 20%. This receptor was identified in a man younger than 40 in good health. Sequences were obtained from blood.

The CDR3 bases are TGTGCCAGCAGCGTACCGACAGGGAACTATGGCTACACCTTC. Its translation is CASSVPTGNYGYTF. The chain employs TRBV9 and TRBJ1-2; 7 bases map to TRBD1. Trimming at V came to 1 base and at J to 2 bases, leaving 2 bases not matched to a gene. The length of the CDR3 is 14 residues. Germline lookup yields CDR1 SGDLS and CDR2 YYNGEE. The full variable domain, with the rest looked up from reference TRBV9 and TRBJ1-2, is DSGVTQTPKHLITATGQRVTLRCSPRSGDLSVYWYQQSLDQGLQFLIQYYNGEERAKGNILERFSAQQFPDLHSELNLSSLELGDSALYFCASSVPTGNYGYTFGSGTRLTVV.